The clone carrying this T cell receptor (beta chain) was recorded many times. Via MiXCR, TCRdb re-called the 5' RACE reads, giving one row per CDR3 protein. The sample holds 150,000 to 200,000 distinct CDR3 sequences, approximately 10% seen once. These data come from a study of T cells after yellow fever vaccination. The source material was CD8+ T cells sorted from PBMCs, sampled 45 days after the yellow fever booster vaccination. This receptor was taken from a young man who received the YFV17D yellow fever vaccine.

In nucleotides, the CDR3 is TGCGCCAGCAGCCAAGGTGGTAGCTTTGTCGTAGAGACCCAGTACTTC. This translates into CASSQGGSFVVETQYF. The genes are TRBV4-1 and TRBJ2-5; no clear D. The germline CDR1 and CDR2 sequences are MGHRA and YSYEKL. The CDR3 runs 16 residues. Trimming removed 1 base at V and 4 bases at J, with 16 bases between.